The clone carrying this TCR beta chain was seen a handful of times. Its matching antigen is unknown. Blood genomic DNA input for TRB amplification was 250-500 ng. This specimen belongs to a study of T and B cells in COVID-19 patients. Broader study findings: Highly clonal in active COVID-19, TRB repertoires exceeded healthy-donor diversity and richness at recovery.

Multiplex PCR with BIOMED2 TRB-A/B primer pools amplified TRB rearrangements. TCRdb used MiXCR to reprocess the multiplex PCR reads, holding one entry per CDR3 protein. Among more than 5,500 distinct CDR3 sequences listed, more than 25% were seen once. The sequencing input was blood. The origin of this receptor is a human donor who had recovered from COVID-19.

CDR3 region: CASSLFPGQGNYGYTF. CDR3 nucleotide sequence: TGTGCCAGCAGTTTATTTCCGGGACAGGGAAACTATGGCTACACCTTC. The V and J genes are TRBV27 and TRBJ1-2, with 9 bases aligning to TRBD1. Germline V gives CDR1 MNHEY, CDR2 SMNVEV (reference sequence). The length of the CDR3 is 16 residues. The ends lost 1 base at V and 2 bases at J; junction bases unmatched: 5.